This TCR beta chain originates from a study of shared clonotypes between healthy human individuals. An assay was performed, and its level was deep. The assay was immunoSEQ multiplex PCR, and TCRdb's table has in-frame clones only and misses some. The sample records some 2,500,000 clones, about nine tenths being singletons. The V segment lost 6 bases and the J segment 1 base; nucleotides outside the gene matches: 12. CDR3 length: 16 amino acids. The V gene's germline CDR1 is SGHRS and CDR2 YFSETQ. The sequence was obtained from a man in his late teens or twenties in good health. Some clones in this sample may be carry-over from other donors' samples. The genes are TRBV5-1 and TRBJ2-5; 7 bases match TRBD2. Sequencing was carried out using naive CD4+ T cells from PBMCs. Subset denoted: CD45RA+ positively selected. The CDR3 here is CASTDPGGGIQETQYF. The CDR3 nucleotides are TGCGCCAGCACCGACCCGGGGGGAGGCATCCAAGAGACCCAGTACTTC.